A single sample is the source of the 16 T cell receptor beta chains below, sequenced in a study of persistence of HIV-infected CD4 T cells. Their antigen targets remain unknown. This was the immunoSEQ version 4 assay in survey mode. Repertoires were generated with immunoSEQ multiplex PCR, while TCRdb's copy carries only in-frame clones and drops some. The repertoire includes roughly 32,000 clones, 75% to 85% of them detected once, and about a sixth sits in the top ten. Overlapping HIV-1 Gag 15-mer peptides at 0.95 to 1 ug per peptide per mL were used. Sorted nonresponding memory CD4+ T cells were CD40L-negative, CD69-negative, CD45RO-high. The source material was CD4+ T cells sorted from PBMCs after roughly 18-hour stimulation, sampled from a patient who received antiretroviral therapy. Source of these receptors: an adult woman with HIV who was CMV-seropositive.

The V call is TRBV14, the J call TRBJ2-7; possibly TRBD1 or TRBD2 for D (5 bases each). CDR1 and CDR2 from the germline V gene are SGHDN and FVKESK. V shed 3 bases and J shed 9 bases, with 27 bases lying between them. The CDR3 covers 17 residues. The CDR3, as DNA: TGTGCCAGCAGCCAGGGCTTCGGGGCAGAAGGTTTTGCCAGGCAGTACTTC. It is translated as CASSQGFGAEGFARQYF.

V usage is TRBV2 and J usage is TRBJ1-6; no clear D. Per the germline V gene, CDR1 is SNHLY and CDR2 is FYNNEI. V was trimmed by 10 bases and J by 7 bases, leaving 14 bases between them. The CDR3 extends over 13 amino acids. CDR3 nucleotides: TGTGCCAATCCAGGCACAGCCAATTCACCCCTCCACTTT. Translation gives CANPGTANSPLHF.

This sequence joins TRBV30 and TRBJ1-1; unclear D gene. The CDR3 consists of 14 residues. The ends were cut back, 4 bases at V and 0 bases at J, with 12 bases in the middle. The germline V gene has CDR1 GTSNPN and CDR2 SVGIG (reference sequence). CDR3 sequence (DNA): TGTGCCTGGAAAGAAAGGGCGATGAACACTGAAGCTTTCTTT. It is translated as CAWKERAMNTEAFF.

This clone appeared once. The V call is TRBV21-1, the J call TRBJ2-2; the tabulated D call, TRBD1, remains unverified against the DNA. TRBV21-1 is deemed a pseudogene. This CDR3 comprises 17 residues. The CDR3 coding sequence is TGTGCCAGCAGCAAAAGGGGACATCTCGCGAACACCGGGGAGCTGTTTTTT. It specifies CASSKRGHLANTGELFF.

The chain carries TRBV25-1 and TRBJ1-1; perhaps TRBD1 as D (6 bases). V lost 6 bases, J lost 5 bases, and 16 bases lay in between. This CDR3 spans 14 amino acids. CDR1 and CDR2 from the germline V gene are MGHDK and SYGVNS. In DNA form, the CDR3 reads TGTGCCAGCAGGGGGGAGGGGGTATGGACTGAAGCTTTCTTT. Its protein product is CASRGEGVWTEAFF.

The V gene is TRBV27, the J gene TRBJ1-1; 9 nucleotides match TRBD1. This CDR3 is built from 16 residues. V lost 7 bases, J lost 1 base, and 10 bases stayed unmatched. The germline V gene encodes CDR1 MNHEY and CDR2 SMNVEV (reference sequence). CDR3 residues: CASTRGTGSRNTEAFF. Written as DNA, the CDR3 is TGTGCCAGCACCCGGGGGACAGGGTCGAGGAACACTGAAGCTTTCTTT.

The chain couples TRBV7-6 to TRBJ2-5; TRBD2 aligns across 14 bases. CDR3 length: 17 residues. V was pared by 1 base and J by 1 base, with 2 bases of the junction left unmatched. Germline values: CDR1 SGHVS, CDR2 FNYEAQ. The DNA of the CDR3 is TGTGCCAGCAGCTTAGGGGGGACTAGCGGGGGCCAAGAGACCCAGTACTTC. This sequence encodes CASSLGGTSGGQETQYF.

CDR3 protein: CASTGFKGTTEAFF. CDR3 DNA sequence: TGCGCCAGCACAGGTTTCAAGGGTACAACTGAAGCTTTCTTT. This chain joins TRBV23-1 and TRBJ1-1; D gene uncertain. TRBV23-1 belongs to the ORF category, with a function that is uncertain. V lost 7 bases and J lost 5, with 17 bases in between. The CDR3 runs 14 residues.

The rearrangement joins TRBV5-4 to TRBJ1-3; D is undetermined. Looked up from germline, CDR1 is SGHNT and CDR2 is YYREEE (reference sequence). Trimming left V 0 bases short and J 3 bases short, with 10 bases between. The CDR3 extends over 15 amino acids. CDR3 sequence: CASSLAASGGNTIYF. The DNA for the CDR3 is TGTGCCAGCAGCTTGGCCGCATCGGGTGGAAACACCATATATTTT.

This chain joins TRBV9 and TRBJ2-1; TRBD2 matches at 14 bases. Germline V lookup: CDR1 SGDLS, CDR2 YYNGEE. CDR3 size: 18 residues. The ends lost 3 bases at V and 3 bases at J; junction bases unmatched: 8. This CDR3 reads CASSEGTSGSSYYNEQFF. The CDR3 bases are TGTGCCAGCAGCGAGGGGACTAGCGGGAGCTCCTACTACAATGAGCAGTTCTTC.

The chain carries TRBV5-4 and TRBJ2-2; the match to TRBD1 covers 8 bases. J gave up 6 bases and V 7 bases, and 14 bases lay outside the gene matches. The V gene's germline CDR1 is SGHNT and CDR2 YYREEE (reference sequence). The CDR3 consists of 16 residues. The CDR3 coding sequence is TGTGCCAGCCGAGAATTAGACAGGGGAAAGGCCGGGGAGCTGTTTTTT. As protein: CASRELDRGKAGELFF.

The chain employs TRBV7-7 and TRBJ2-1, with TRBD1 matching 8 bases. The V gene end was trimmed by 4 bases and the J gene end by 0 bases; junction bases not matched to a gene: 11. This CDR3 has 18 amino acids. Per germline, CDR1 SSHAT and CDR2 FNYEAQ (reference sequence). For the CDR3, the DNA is TGTGCCAGCAGCTGGAAAAAAGGACAGGGCAGCTCCTACAATGAGCAGTTCTTC. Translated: CASSWKKGQGSSYNEQFF. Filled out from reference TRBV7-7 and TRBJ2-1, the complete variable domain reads GAGVSQSPRYKVTKRGQDVTLRCDPISSHATLYWYQQALGQGPEFLTYFNYEAQPDKSGLPSDRFSAERPEGSISTLTIQRTEQRDSAMYRCASSWKKGQGSSYNEQFFGPGTRLTVL.

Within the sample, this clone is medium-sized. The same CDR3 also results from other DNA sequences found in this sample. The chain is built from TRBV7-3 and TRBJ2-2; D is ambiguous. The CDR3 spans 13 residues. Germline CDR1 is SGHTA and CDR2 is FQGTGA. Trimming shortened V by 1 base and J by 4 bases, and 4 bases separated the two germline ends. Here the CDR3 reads CASSLSATGELFF. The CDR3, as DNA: TGTGCCAGCAGCTTAAGCGCCACCGGGGAGCTGTTTTTT.

In DNA form, the CDR3 reads TGCGCCAGCAGTCTACCTAGCGGAGCTTCCCAAGAGACCCAGTACTTC. Translating it yields CASSLPSGASQETQYF. J is TRBJ2-5 and V is TRBV5-1; 7 nucleotides agree with TRBD2. The junction had 11 bases not matched to a gene; V was cut back by 5 bases and J by 1 base. CDR1 SGHRS and CDR2 YFSETQ come from the germline V gene. The CDR3 covers 16 residues. The full variable domain, with the rest looked up from reference TRBV5-1 and TRBJ2-5, is KAGVTQTPRYLIKTRGQQVTLSCSPISGHRSVSWYQQTPGQGLQFLFEYFSETQRNKGNFPGRFSGRQFSNSRSEMNVSTLELGDSALYLCASSLPSGASQETQYFGPGTRLLVL.

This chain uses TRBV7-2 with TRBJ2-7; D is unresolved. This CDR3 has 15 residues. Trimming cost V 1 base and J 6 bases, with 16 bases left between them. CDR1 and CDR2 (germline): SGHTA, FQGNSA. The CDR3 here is CASSLVFDFSGEQYF. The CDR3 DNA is TGTGCCAGCAGCTTAGTATTTGATTTCTCGGGCGAGCAGTACTTC.

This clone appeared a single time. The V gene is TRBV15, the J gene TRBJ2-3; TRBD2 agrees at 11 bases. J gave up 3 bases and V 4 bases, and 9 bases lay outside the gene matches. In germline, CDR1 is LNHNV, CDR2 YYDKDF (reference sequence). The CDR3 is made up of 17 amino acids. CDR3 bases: TGTGCCACCAGCACATTTACTAGCGGGAGTGGGACAGATACGCAGTATTTT. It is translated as CATSTFTSGSGTDTQYF. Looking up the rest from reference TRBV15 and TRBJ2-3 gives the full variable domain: DAMVIQNPRYQVTQFGKPVTLSCSQTLNHNVMYWYQQKSSQAPKLLFHYYDKDFNNEADTPDNFQSRRPNTSFCFLDIRSPGLGDTAMYLCATSTFTSGSGTDTQYFGPGTRLTVL.